Here is one TCR beta chain with its context. This specimen belongs to a study of blood T cell repertoires in COVID-19. In the study overall: Samples representing acute and convalescent COVID-19 were sourced from the United States, Italy and Spain.

Trimming shortened V by 5 bases and J by 4 bases, and 17 bases separated the two germline ends. Germline V gene sequence: CDR1 MGHDK, CDR2 SYGVNS. The CDR3 loop spans 15 amino acids. As originally analysed: From reference gene primer amplification, estimates of nucleated cell counts were derived. Some clones are missing from TCRdb's copy, which holds only in-frame ones; the method was immunoSEQ multiplex PCR. V and J calls and clone size are as listed in that table; D and trimming were resolved from the DNA. The sample has roughly 300,000 clones, around 92% seen once. V usage is TRBV25-1 and J usage is TRBJ1-1; D may be TRBD1 (6 bases). Sequenced: peripheral blood. The receptor was isolated from a man between 18 and 29 years old who had recovered from COVID-19. This CDR3 is CASSPWTVGGTEAFF. The CDR3 region has the DNA TGTGCCAGCAGTCCGTGGACAGTTGGGGGCACTGAAGCTTTCTTT.